Following are 13 T cell receptor beta chains from one sample sequenced in a study of blood T cell repertoires in COVID-19. The data were produced by immunoSEQ multiplex PCR, yet TCRdb's version contains in-frame clones alone and is incomplete. This sample yields roughly 39,000 clones, of which around 85% are seen a single time; roughly 4% belongs to the top ten. Sequenced material: peripheral blood. The source is a man in his sixties with acute or convalescent COVID-19.

Only one count was recorded for this clone. The V gene is TRBV19, the J gene TRBJ1-6; possible D gene TRBD1, 5 bases. V lost 6 bases, J lost 7 bases, and 10 bases lay in between. The length of the CDR3 is 13 residues. The germline V gene encodes CDR1 LNHDA and CDR2 SQIVND (reference sequence). Here the CDR3 reads CASSDAGNSPLHF. For the CDR3, the DNA is TGTGCCAGTAGCGACGCAGGGAATTCACCCCTCCACTTT.

The chain employs TRBV5-1 and TRBJ2-5, with TRBD2 identical over 7 bases. The CDR3 totals 15 residues. J gave up 2 bases and V 4 bases, and 8 bases lay outside the gene matches. Per the germline V gene, CDR1 is SGHRS and CDR2 is YFSETQ. Written as DNA, the CDR3 is TGCGCCAGCAGCCCGGTGGTAGCGGGTCAAGAGACCCAGTACTTC. Protein sequence: CASSPVVAGQETQYF.

This clone was counted between two and nine times. This rearrangement joins TRBV2 to TRBJ2-1, with 7 positions matching TRBD2. CDR1 is SNHLY, CDR2 FYNNEI, per germline. V lost 7 bases and J lost 0; bases outside the gene matches: 6. The CDR3 extends over 15 amino acids. The CDR3 DNA sequence: TGTGCCAGCAATCTGGGCGGGAGCTCCTACAATGAGCAGTTCTTC. It yields the protein CASNLGGSSYNEQFF.

The V and J genes are TRBV7-2 and TRBJ2-3; 10 nucleotides line up with TRBD2. The CDR3 loop spans 16 amino acids. V shed 7 bases, J shed 0 bases, and the junction held 7 bases outside the gene matches. In germline, CDR1 is SGHTA, CDR2 FQGNSA. Here the CDR3 DNA reads TGTGCCAGCATGGGACTAGCGTTCGCTAGCACAGATACGCAGTATTTT. Translation: CASMGLAFASTDTQYF.

This clone turned up a few times. The gene calls are TRBV11-2 and TRBJ2-7; D gene unclear. Germline V gene data show CDR1 as SGHAT and CDR2 as FQNNGV. The V end lost 4 bases, the J end lost 4 bases, and 14 bases lay between the germline ends. This CDR3 comprises 14 residues. CDR3 sequence (DNA): TGTGCCAGCAGCTCCCCGAAGAATACTTACGAGCAGTACTTC. Amino acids: CASSSPKNTYEQYF. The full variable domain, in which reference TRBV11-2 and TRBJ2-7 provide the parts outside the CDR3, is EAGVAQSPRYKIIEKRQSVAFWCNPISGHATLYWYQQILGQGPKLLIQFQNNGVVDDSQLPKDRFSAERLKGVDSTLKIQPAKLEDSAVYLCASSSPKNTYEQYFGPGTRLTVT.

In its sample, this clone was seen a few times. The chain is built from TRBV3-1 (or the pseudogene TRBV3-2) and TRBJ1-2; D gene uncertain. Deletions cut 1 base from V and 2 bases from J, with 11 bases between. This CDR3 region has 15 residues. Germline V gives CDR1 LGHDT, CDR2 YNNKEL (reference sequence). Here the CDR3 reads CASSQAKGGNYGYTF. The CDR3 bases are TGTGCCAGCAGCCAAGCAAAGGGAGGGAACTATGGCTACACCTTC.

This chain uses TRBV5-1 with TRBJ1-5; a possible D gene is TRBD1 (5 bases). Germline CDR1 and CDR2: SGHRS and YFSETQ. V lost 0 bases and J 4 bases, leaving 11 bases between the germline ends. CDR3 size: 15 residues. The CDR3 sequence: CASSLEPSGNQPQHF. CDR3 sequence (DNA): TGCGCCAGCAGCTTGGAACCCTCAGGGAATCAGCCCCAGCATTTT.

The rearrangement uses TRBV29-1 and TRBJ2-7; no firm D call. This CDR3 spans 13 amino acids. Germline CDR1 and CDR2: SQVTM and ANQGSEA. V lost 3 bases, J lost 6 bases, and 15 bases lay in between. The CDR3 here is CSVEVTGQSEQYF. CDR3 DNA: TGCAGCGTTGAGGTCACTGGGCAGTCCGAGCAGTACTTC.

This clone showed up just once. The V and J genes are TRBV27 and TRBJ1-1; D is unresolved. Trimming shortened V by 4 bases and J by 3 bases, and 12 bases separated the two germline ends. Germline V gene data show CDR1 as MNHEY and CDR2 as SMNVEV (reference sequence). The CDR3 consists of 14 residues. CDR3 in DNA: TGTGCCAGCAGTTACGGAGAGTGGGACACTGAAGCTTTCTTT. Protein sequence: CASSYGEWDTEAFF.

The rearrangement uses TRBV6-5 and TRBJ1-5, with D possibly TRBD1 on 5 matching bases. This CDR3 has 15 residues. Per the germline V gene, CDR1 is MNHEY and CDR2 is SVGAGI. V was cut by 0 bases and J by 4 bases, with 10 bases left in between. This CDR3 reads CASSYSTDGNQPQHF. The CDR3 nucleotides read TGTGCCAGCAGTTACTCGACAGACGGAAATCAGCCCCAGCATTTT.

The chain couples TRBV6-6 to TRBJ1-2; a weak D match, TRBD1 (5 bases). Trimming took 5 bases from V and 3 from J, leaving 22 bases between them. CDR1 MNHNY and CDR2 SVGAGI come from the germline V gene (reference sequence). This CDR3 is built from 17 residues. The CDR3 bases are TGTGCCAGCAGTCGCCTCCAGGGCCTTGGAGGGGACTATGGCTACACCTTC. Translating gives CASSRLQGLGGDYGYTF.

In its sample, this clone was seen once. V usage is TRBV29-1 and J usage is TRBJ2-5, with 11 bases matching TRBD2. This CDR3 is 13 amino acids long. Germline V gene data show CDR1 as SQVTM and CDR2 as ANQGSEA. With V trimmed by 4 bases and J by 4 bases, 2 bases remained unmatched. The CDR3 DNA is TGCAGCGTTGTAGGACTAGCGGGAGAGACCCAGTACTTC. It encodes CSVVGLAGETQYF.

This clone showed up just a few times. The genes are TRBV2 and TRBJ1-5; weak D call: TRBD1 (5 bases). The V gene lost 6 bases and the J gene lost 7 bases, with 16 bases spanning the gap. CDR1 is SNHLY, CDR2 FYNNEI, per germline. The CDR3 has 14 amino acids. In DNA, the CDR3 is TGTGCCAGCAGCTTCGACAGTGGGGTCCAGCCCCAGCATTTT. It encodes CASSFDSGVQPQHF.